This T cell receptor (beta chain) was identified in a study of cytomegalovirus exposure and HLA in healthy donors (dated by TCRdb to about 2017). Study-level background: An earlier analysis of 587 of the donors reported approximately 270 Gb of sequence data and 100 million to 130 million unique TCR beta sequences from 150 million to 200 million T cells. An early release covering roughly 640 HLA-typed donors comprised about 300 gigabases of sequencing data and 65 million to 100 million unique TCR sequences. Among the roughly 370 genotyped donors, roughly 80% belonged to the genetic ancestry cluster associated with self-reported Caucasian donors. The study was designed to test whether signatures of past pathogen exposure could be identified by cataloging public T cell receptors. Using immunosequencing, the study profiled T cell repertoires from 640 or so subjects and related those repertoires to cytomegalovirus serostatus. Along with the approximately 700-subject first cohort, a separate validation cohort of approximately 110 different subjects was used. High-throughput TCR immunosequencing, statistical association of individual TCRs with disease status, and machine learning were combined to predict cytomegalovirus infection status. In a later analysis, previously published TCR beta repertoires from 666 donors were re-analyzed and high-resolution HLA genotyping was added so that TCR occurrence patterns could be studied. Rather than drawing on any new phenotypic data, the later analysis identified candidate immune exposures from TCR beta sequences and the way those sequences occurred across donors. To decide whether each TCR beta V gene segment behaved as functional or pseudogenic, an earlier analysis of approximately 590 of the donors relied on high-throughput TCR beta sequencing. Donor age, sex, ethnicity and CMV serostatus were compiled alongside the repertoire data. Genome-wide SNP genotypes for about 60% of the roughly 700 donors were used in a later genetic analysis, which treated that subset as a discovery cohort. All discovery cohort repertoires had been generated using a single sequencing platform. HLA typing included class I and class II loci at four-digit resolution. Typing coverage varied by locus: roughly 620-640 donors for A, B, C, DRB1 and DQB1; roughly 500 for DQA1; 600 to 610 for DPA1; roughly 470 for DPB1. Because of strong linkage in the cohort, roughly five DR-DQ haplotypes were treated as single units for association and clustering. On average, 235,054 unique TCR beta nucleotide sequences were sequenced per donor among a few hundred genotyped donors of the cohort, with about 17% of those sequences being non-productive. The research as a whole found: While some public TCRs were present in many individuals, most TCR sequences turned up only very rarely across donors. A further reported finding was that TCR beta sequences accurately predicted the HLA-A and HLA-B alleles for most subjects in the first cohort. A later analysis associated about 17,000 TCR beta sequences with specific HLA alleles at a false discovery rate of 0.05. The presence/absence analyses assumed that sequencing depth was roughly uniform across donors, and that assumption may not be true. In the study, around 150 TCR beta chains were listed as associated with cytomegalovirus. The classifier was reported to diagnose cytomegalovirus status with high specificity and sensitivity in both the original cohort and the validation cohort. Because HLA typing was unavailable for some donors at each locus, only the typed subset was used in association tests. The only immune exposure information available for the cohort was CMV serostatus. The cohort was sequenced for TCR beta chains only, and without alpha or paired-chain data the features that could be detected were limited. Compared with the roughly 600-donor mean, donors in an Asian-associated ancestry cluster had fewer N-insertions in productive TCRs, according to a later genetic analysis. In a later analysis, the rate of TCR association differed among HLA loci, with DRB1 alleles having the most associated TCRs and HLA-C alleles having the fewest. In a later analysis, several top co-occurrence clusters were reported to appear linked to parvovirus B19, influenza, CMV and Epstein-Barr virus. In a later analysis, HLA-associated TCR beta chains were found to be more clonally expanded and to have lower generation probabilities than equally common non-associated chains. A group of highly shared sequence variants was considered likely to be a technical artifact of the sequencing pipeline. An earlier analysis of approximately 540 of the donors showed that most TCR beta V segments appeared in productive rearrangements either about 90% or about 30% of the time, which broadly matched IMGT annotations. Assigning TCR associations to individual alleles was difficult when HLA alleles, especially DR and DQ, strongly co-occurred. According to the authors, the approach could potentially be generalized to other disease states and immunological phenotypes. Some IMGT-functional V segments, including TRBV6-2 and TRBV6-3, could not be told apart with the 87-base-pair reads, so those segments were excluded. Linkage disequilibrium might explain the correlated functional status among segregating V segments, but an unknown experimental factor could not be ruled out. In vitro tests confirmed that a few of the cytomegalovirus-associated TCR beta chains recognize cytomegalovirus antigens. Most CMV-associated TCR beta chains appeared to be HLA-restricted in a later analysis, and the HLA associations seemed to be driven largely by CMV exposure. Because counts were too low, 15 to 20 rarely observed V segments, including chromosome 9 orphons, were left out of the earlier analysis of 587 of the donors. A later genetic analysis associated a missense DCLRE1C variant with V-gene and J-gene trimming of TCR beta chains, and an independent cohort replicated the association.

Details on this clone: This receptor's antigen is unknown. No quality values exist for individual bases; no much larger clone is one base distant.

The CDR3 holds 14 amino acids from the cysteine to the phenylalanine. Of all the DNA, just the CDR3 is kept, 42 bases in frame from base 1. CDR1 and CDR2 are drawn from the germline V gene: SGHTA, FQGNSA. The junction shows trimming of 7 bases on V and 4 bases on J, plus 16 bases between the germline ends. In total, approximately 610 healthy bone marrow donors made up the cohort. At the time of sampling, every cohort member was nominally healthy, though immune exposures that went unrecorded were likely present. The donor tested CMV seronegative, placing the donor among the approximately 400 seronegative members of the cohort. Every donor gave a peripheral blood sample, and the peripheral blood mononuclear cells from that sample were used for TCR beta sequencing. The Qiagen DNeasy Blood Extraction Kit was used to extract genomic DNA from the blood cell samples. Library preparation was by the immunoSEQ multiplex PCR assay. For the multiplex PCR, a mixture combining 60 forward primers for TCR Vbeta segments and 13 reverse primers for TCR Jbeta segments was used. A multiplex PCR assay on genomic DNA amplified the CDR3 region of rearranged TCR beta genes. The Illumina HiSeq System was used to sequence the amplified TCR beta libraries as 87-base-pair reads. In the original analysis: A later analysis counted approximately 84 million unique TCR beta chains across the approximately 700 repertoires, and around 9.9 million of these chains were shared by at least two donors. Raw reads were error-corrected and collapsed into unique sequences with a nearest-neighbor algorithm that merged closely related sequences to remove PCR and sequencing errors. CDR3 sequences were aligned to IMGT reference sequences to assign V, D and J gene segments. For a sequence to be retained, at least a six-nucleotide match to both a V gene segment and a J gene segment was required. A rearrangement counted as productive if the CDR3 had no stop codons and remained in frame with V and J, and every other rearrangement counted as non-productive. Following IMGT convention, CDR3 was defined as the stretch from the second conserved V-encoded cysteine to the conserved J-encoded phenylalanine. The earlier analysis of some 550 of the donors excluded any sequence lacking an unambiguous match to a single V gene segment. In an earlier analysis of 587 of the donors, a V segment was called functional when productive rearrangements were above 56.7%, and segregating when the standard deviation between donors exceeded 5%. A statistical classification framework was built for diagnosing cytomegalovirus status from the catalog of TCR beta chain sequences. In a later analysis, V and J genes were assigned by comparing TCR nucleotide sequences against IMGT/GENE-DB human TR gene sequences. The TCRdist pipeline was used in a later analysis to assign CDR3 sequences and most-parsimonious VDJ recombination scenarios. In a later analysis, each TCR beta chain was defined by its CDR3 amino acid sequence together with its V-gene family, and reads without a unique V-gene family were excluded. A later analysis removed 500 to 600 highly shared, low-generation-probability nucleotide sequences to deal with suspected cross-contamination and a sequencing artifact. In a later analysis, a clonal expansion index for each public chain was calculated from normalized within-repertoire ranks of inferred template counts. Generation probabilities in a later analysis came from a VDJ recombination model fitted to out-of-frame rearrangements, and those results were checked against IGoR. In a later analysis, TCR-TCR, TCR-HLA and TCR-CMV co-occurrence was scored with hypergeometric tests, and a repertoire-size bias correction was applied to TCR pairs. In a later analysis, false discovery rates were estimated by permuting HLA or CMV assignments 20 times. A later analysis grouped co-occurring TCRs with DBSCAN, adding TCRdist sequence similarity when clustering within HLA-allele-positive subsets. Repertoires with fewer than 30,000 or more than 120,000 public chains were left out of co-occurrence clustering, as were about five repertoires with anomalous nucleotide sharing. TCRdb's version of the immuneACCESS table is confined to in-frame rearrangements and falls short of the full clone set. An unresolved V gene accounts for under half of the shortfall where checked; the remainder is of unknown origin. That table gives V, J and clone size, and the DNA gave D and trimming. The sample table shows about 130,000 clones, and roughly four fifths are seen once. About 1% of the sample comes from the top ten.

This TCR derives from a boy younger than 18 in good health and CMV-seronegative. Here the chain combines TRBV7-2 and TRBJ2-5, and the D gene may be TRBD1, 6 bases matching. The sample taken for sequencing was PBMCs. CDR3 loop: CASILRGSGETQYF. Here is the DNA: TGTGCCAGCATCCTTAGGGGGTCGGGAGAGACCCAGTACTTC.